This TCR beta chain was found in a study of cytomegalovirus exposure and HLA in healthy donors. As regards this clone: Its antigen is as yet unknown.

Researchers ran the PCR with 60 Vbeta and 13 Jbeta primers. The table came from immunoSEQ multiplex PCR; TCRdb's copy has only in-frame clones and leaves some out. The table records 150,000 to 200,000 clones, roughly 87% of them present only once. The study, taken as a whole, reports: The Asian-associated ancestry cluster reportedly had fewer N-insertions than the approximately 670-donor mean in a later analysis.

The sequence was collected from a girl under two years old in good health and CMV-seronegative. The material sequenced was PBMCs.

The CDR3 loop is CASSSVVPQLLAGPSETQYF. CDR3 DNA sequence: TGTGCCAGCAGCTCAGTGGTACCACAACTACTAGCGGGGCCATCGGAGACCCAGTACTTC. The genes are TRBV7-6 and TRBJ2-5; 10 positions agree with TRBD2. Trimming at V came to 4 bases and at J to 5 bases, leaving 22 bases not matched to a gene. Germline CDR1 SGHVS, CDR2 FNYEAQ. The CDR3 has 20 amino acids.